Listed here are 31 T cell receptor beta chains from one sample, sequenced in a study of T cells in Graves' hyperthyroidism and ophthalmopathy. The CDR3 regions of TCR beta were amplified from RNA transcripts. RT-PCR in the first round (using the HTBI primer set) targeted the TCR CDR3. MiXCR, applied by TCRdb to the multiplex PCR reads, yields one record per CDR3 protein. This sample has 350,000 to 450,000 distinct CDR3 sequences, with about 17% found just once. Specimen: blood. These receptors originate from a woman in her thirties with Graves' hyperthyroidism that later progressed to Graves' ophthalmopathy.

This clonotype was seen at least ten times. CDR3 in amino acids: CASSLQGSTDTQYF. The CDR3 nucleotides read TGTGCCAGCAGTTTACAGGGTTCGACAGATACGCAGTATTTT. J is TRBJ2-3 and V is TRBV28; possible D gene TRBD1, 5 bases. V was clipped by 2 bases and J by 3 bases, with 9 bases between them. The CDR3 loop spans 14 amino acids. Per germline, CDR1 MDHEN and CDR2 SYDVKM.

This clonotype was picked up many times. This chain connects TRBV18 to TRBJ2-1; D is ambiguous. CDR3 length: 14 amino acids. The V end was cut by 5 bases, the J end by 6 bases, with 14 bases between. The V gene's germline CDR1 is KGHSH and CDR2 LQKENI. Here the CDR3 reads CASSTTTTPNEQFF. The CDR3 DNA reads as TGTGCCAGCTCAACTACGACAACCCCCAATGAGCAGTTCTTC.

This clonotype was seen a single time. The chain employs TRBV28 and TRBJ1-1, with 10 positions matching TRBD1. The CDR3 spans 22 residues. With V trimmed by 7 bases and J by 1 base, 27 bases remained unmatched. Germline V gene sequence: CDR1 MDHEN, CDR2 SYDVKM. The CDR3 region is CASNSFDKWDRGRREENTEAFF. In nucleotides, the CDR3 is TGTGCCAGCAACTCTTTTGACAAATGGGACAGGGGAAGGAGGGAAGAGAACACTGAAGCTTTCTTT.

This clonotype was detected ten times or more. The V gene is TRBV2, the J gene TRBJ1-3; D uncertain. The CDR3 spans 12 residues. The ends were cut back, 4 bases at V and 3 bases at J, with 4 bases in the middle. CDR1 is SNHLY and CDR2 is FYNNEI in the germline V gene. DNA for the CDR3: TGTGCCAGCAGTGTGTATGGAAACACCATATATTTT. Amino acid sequence: CASSVYGNTIYF. The full variable domain, its missing parts supplied by reference TRBV2 and TRBJ1-3, is EPEVTQTPSHQVTQMGQEVILRCVPISNHLYFYWYRQILGQKVEFLVSFYNNEISEKSEIFDDQFSVERPDGSNFTLKIRSTKLEDSAMYFCASSVYGNTIYFGEGSWLTVV.

The V gene is TRBV29-1, the J gene TRBJ2-7, with 9 bases aligning to TRBD1. CDR3 length equals 15 residues. After removal of 4 bases from V and 5 bases from J, the junction contained 12 bases not matched to a gene. In germline, CDR1 is SQVTM, CDR2 ANQGSEA. CDR3 residues: CSVVGTGPSVDEQYF. The DNA for the CDR3 is TGCAGCGTTGTTGGGACAGGGCCTTCTGTCGACGAGCAGTACTTC.

Worth noting for this clonotype: A much larger clone lies a single base off, so this may be a read error. This chain links TRBV30 with TRBJ1-3; tentative D call: TRBD1 (5 bases). Germline lookup yields CDR1 GTSNPN and CDR2 SVGIG (reference sequence). This CDR3 comprises 13 residues. CDR3 sequence reads: CAWSRVAGNTICF. The DNA of the CDR3 is TGTGCCTGGAGCAGGGTGGCAGGAAACACCATATGTTTT.

This clonotype was picked up a small number of times. Here the CDR3 DNA reads TGCGCCAGCAGCTTACGGACAGAAAACACCGGGGAGCTGTTTTTT. As protein: CASSLRTENTGELFF. The chain couples TRBV5-1 to TRBJ2-2; D possibly corresponds to TRBD1 (6 bases). Looked up from germline, CDR1 is SGHRS and CDR2 is YFSETQ. V lost 2 bases and J 2 bases, leaving 10 bases between the germline ends. The CDR3 consists of 15 residues.

The chain couples TRBV28 to TRBJ2-7, with 10 bases fitting TRBD2. The germline gives CDR1 MDHEN, CDR2 SYDVKM. V dropped 6 bases and J dropped 3; count of bases not matched to a gene: 8. The CDR3 sequence is 15 residues long. This CDR3 is CASRGEREGRYEQYF. CDR3 coding DNA: TGTGCCAGCAGGGGAGAGCGGGAGGGCCGCTACGAGCAGTACTTC.

This clonotype appeared many times. The V call is TRBV20-1, the J call TRBJ1-5, with D maybe TRBD1 (6 bases). In germline, CDR1 is DFQATT, CDR2 SNEGSKA (reference sequence). The germline V and J ends were trimmed by 7 bases and 0 bases, with 19 bases remaining between them. The CDR3 consists of 16 residues. The CDR3 here is CSVSMADSYSNQPQHF. The CDR3 coding sequence is TGCAGTGTTTCGATGGCGGACAGCTATAGCAATCAGCCCCAGCATTTT.

This clonotype was found many times. The genes are TRBV10-2 and TRBJ2-3; no reliable D call. Trimming pared 9 bases from V and 2 bases from J, leaving 15 bases between. Germline values: CDR1 WSHSY, CDR2 SAAADI. The CDR3 has 14 amino acids. The CDR3 sequence: CASAPFQLTDTQYF. Here the CDR3 DNA reads TGCGCCAGTGCTCCATTTCAACTCACAGATACGCAGTATTTT.

This clonotype occurred a few times. V is TRBV9 and J is TRBJ2-1; D not resolved. In germline, CDR1 is SGDLS, CDR2 YYNGEE. The CDR3 runs to 16 residues. V lost 4 bases to trimming and J lost 0 bases, with 14 bases between them. The CDR3 DNA follows: TGTGCCAGCAGCACCCGGACGGAGAGCTCCTACAATGAGCAGTTCTTC. It yields the protein CASSTRTESSYNEQFF.

The rearrangement links TRBV11-2 to TRBJ2-3, with D perhaps assigned TRBD1 or TRBD2 (6 bases each). Germline CDR1 reads SGHAT; CDR2 reads FQNNGV. V was shortened by 10 bases and J by 2 bases, with 25 bases between the two germline ends. The CDR3 has 17 residues. The CDR3 protein is CATTLGGGVATTDTQYF. The CDR3 DNA sequence: TGTGCCACGACGCTCGGAGGGGGAGTGGCAACCACAGATACGCAGTATTTT.

The table lists this clonotype with many counts. The J gene is TRBJ2-3, the V gene TRBV7-8; a possible D gene is TRBD1 (6 bases). V was shortened by 3 bases and J by 11 bases, with 27 bases between the two germline ends. Germline loops: CDR1 SGHVS, CDR2 FQNEAQ. The CDR3 totals 17 residues. The CDR3 DNA reads as TGTGCCAGCAGCTTTACCGGCCTGACAGGTTCAATGGTTGGGCAGTATTTT. Encoded protein: CASSFTGLTGSMVGQYF.

This clonotype has more than one count but fewer than ten. This chain links TRBV28 with TRBJ2-5, with 10 bases aligning to TRBD1. CDR3 length: 18 amino acids. The V gene end was trimmed by 5 bases and the J gene end by 3 bases; junction bases not matched to a gene: 15. The germline gives CDR1 MDHEN, CDR2 SYDVKM. In nucleotides, the CDR3 is TGTGCCAGCAGTCCCCGCTTTCACCGGGACAGGGGAAAAGAGACCCAGTACTTC. It translates to CASSPRFHRDRGKETQYF.

This clonotype has ten or more counts. The J gene is TRBJ2-1, the V gene TRBV19; D is ambiguous. With 7 bases removed from V and 1 base from J, the gap between germline ends came to 14 bases. There are 15 residues in the CDR3. The germline CDR1 and CDR2 sequences are LNHDA and SQIVND (reference sequence). CDR3 DNA: TGTGCCAGTACTTCCCATGCTGATTCCTACAATGAGCAGTTCTTC. Amino acid sequence: CASTSHADSYNEQFF.

This clonotype was counted a few times. This rearrangement joins TRBV4-1 to TRBJ2-3; tentative D call: TRBD1 (5 bases). Germline lookup yields CDR1 MGHRA and CDR2 YSYEKL. The CDR3 contains 16 residues. Trimming stripped 4 bases from V and 2 bases from J, with 16 bases between. CDR3 amino acids: CASSPNQGGFTDTQYF. CDR3 bases: TGCGCCAGCAGCCCGAACCAGGGTGGCTTCACAGATACGCAGTATTTT.

This clonotype was seen repeatedly, ten times or more. V usage is TRBV7-9 and J usage is TRBJ2-3; possible D gene TRBD2, 6 bases. The V and J ends lost 11 bases and 2 bases respectively, with 17 bases between them. This CDR3 is built from 14 residues. Germline V CDR1 and CDR2: SEHNR, FQNEAQ (reference sequence). As DNA, the CDR3 is TGTGCCGCGGTGGGACTTGCAGACACAGATACGCAGTATTTT. The encoded protein is CAAVGLADTDTQYF. Full variable domain (rest looked up from reference TRBV7-9 and TRBJ2-3): DTGVSQNPRHKITKRGQNVTFRCDPISEHNRLYWYRQTLGQGPEFLTYFQNEAQLEKSRLLSDRFSAERPKGSFSTLEIQRTEQGDSAMYLCAAVGLADTDTQYFGPGTRLTVL.

This clonotype was found many times. The rearrangement joins TRBV7-9 to TRBJ1-2; possible D gene TRBD1, 5 bases. The CDR3 loop spans 13 amino acids. Trimming took 4 bases from V and 3 from J, leaving 9 bases between them. Germline values: CDR1 SEHNR, CDR2 FQNEAQ (reference sequence). The CDR3 spells CASSSGHHYGYTF. The DNA of the CDR3 is TGTGCCAGCAGCTCGGGGCACCACTATGGCTACACCTTC.

This clonotype was observed many times. V usage is TRBV7-2 and J usage is TRBJ1-2, with TRBD1 as a possible D gene (6 bases). CDR1 and CDR2 (germline): SGHTA, FQGNSA. V lost 7 bases to trimming and J lost 2 bases, with 14 bases between them. This CDR3 region has 14 residues. DNA of the CDR3: TGTGCCAGCATCCTAGTGACAGGAAACTATGGCTACACCTTC. Translating gives CASILVTGNYGYTF.

This clonotype has a count of ten or more. The genes are TRBV12-3 or TRBV12-4 and TRBJ2-7; no definite D call. Trimming took 2 bases from V and 2 from J, leaving 13 bases between them. CDR3 length: 15 amino acids. The CDR3 DNA sequence: TGTGCCAGCAGTTTATCGGCCGGCGGCACCTACGAGCAGTACTTC. The encoded protein is CASSLSAGGTYEQYF.

This clonotype showed up many times. The chain joins TRBV27 to TRBJ1-5; the D gene is possibly TRBD1 (5 bases). V was shortened by 6 bases and J by 7 bases, with 19 bases between the two germline ends. The CDR3 runs 15 residues. Germline loops: CDR1 MNHEY, CDR2 SMNVEV (reference sequence). CDR3 in amino acids: CASSPEVSGGQPQHF. The CDR3 coding sequence is TGTGCCAGCAGCCCTGAGGTTTCGGGGGGACAGCCCCAGCATTTT.

This clonotype was found many times. V gene TRBV4-2 combines with J gene TRBJ2-5; D is perhaps TRBD1 (5 bases). From germline, CDR1 is LGHNA and CDR2 YNFKEQ. The germline V and J ends were trimmed by 0 bases and 5 bases, with 16 bases remaining between them. CDR3 length equals 16 residues. CDR3 nucleotides: TGTGCCAGCAGCCAAGAGCCAGGGCTCCCGACGGAGACCCAGTACTTC. Residues: CASSQEPGLPTETQYF.

This clonotype was found a few times. V and J are TRBV7-9 and TRBJ2-1; 12 bases match TRBD2. The CDR3 runs to 16 residues. Germline V lookup: CDR1 SEHNR, CDR2 FQNEAQ (reference sequence). Losses at the gene ends were 5 bases for V and 8 bases for J; bases not matched to a gene: 10. CDR3 region: CASSLPTSGSSDEQFF. Written as DNA, the CDR3 is TGTGCCAGCAGCCTTCCGACTAGCGGGAGTAGCGATGAGCAGTTCTTC.

At least ten counts were recorded for this clonotype. This sequence joins TRBV7-9 and TRBJ2-5; D gene unclear. CDR1 is SEHNR, CDR2 FQNEAQ, per germline (reference sequence). The V and J ends lost 5 bases and 4 bases respectively, with 14 bases between them. This CDR3 contains 14 residues. In DNA, the CDR3 is TGTGCCAGCAGCCTCGAAAGGACGCGAGAGACCCAGTACTTC. Translation: CASSLERTRETQYF.

This clonotype was observed many times. The V and J genes are TRBV20-1 and TRBJ1-5; perhaps TRBD1 as D (5 bases). The germline CDR1 and CDR2 sequences are DFQATT and SNEGSKA (reference sequence). V lost 4 bases and J lost 0, with 13 bases in between. The CDR3 is 15 residues long. CDR3 coding DNA: TGCAGTGCTAACAGCGGGGGATATAGCAATCAGCCCCAGCATTTT. It specifies CSANSGGYSNQPQHF.

The rearrangement uses TRBV9 and TRBJ2-1; the match to TRBD2 covers 11 bases. Germline V lookup: CDR1 SGDLS, CDR2 YYNGEE. V shed 4 bases, J shed 2 bases, and the junction held 2 bases outside the gene matches. This CDR3 is 15 amino acids long. The CDR3 is CASSIAGGPYNEQFF. The CDR3 DNA reads TGTGCCAGCAGCATAGCGGGGGGGCCCTACAATGAGCAGTTCTTC.

There are many counts of this clonotype. The rearrangement uses TRBV5-8 and TRBJ2-5; the D gene is possibly TRBD2 (6 bases). V lost 2 bases, J lost 4 bases, and 15 bases lay in between. This CDR3 has 15 residues. Germline CDR1 reads SGHTS; CDR2 reads YDEGEE. CDR3 coding DNA: TGTGCCAGCAGCTTAGGTTCCGCCGGGGGAGAGACCCAGTACTTC. The encoded protein is CASSLGSAGGETQYF.

This clonotype has ten or more counts. V usage is TRBV7-9 and J usage is TRBJ2-1; maybe TRBD2 (5 bases). This CDR3 has 14 residues. V was clipped by 5 bases and J by 0 bases, with 8 bases between them. Germline V gene data show CDR1 as SEHNR and CDR2 as FQNEAQ (reference sequence). The CDR3 protein is CASSPGSSYNEQFF. CDR3 sequence (DNA): TGTGCCAGCAGCCCGGGAAGCTCCTACAATGAGCAGTTCTTC.

This clonotype has ten or more counts. The chain links TRBV20-1 to TRBJ2-7; D is possibly TRBD2 (6 bases). V lost 0 bases to trimming and J lost 7 bases, with 10 bases between them. This CDR3 has 12 residues. CDR1 is DFQATT, CDR2 SNEGSKA, per germline (reference sequence). In DNA, the CDR3 is TGCAGTGCTAGAGAACTAGCCCGGGAGCAGTACTTC. Translating it yields CSARELAREQYF.

This clonotype was counted ten times or more. The chain combines TRBV6-1 with TRBJ2-7, with 11 positions matching TRBD1. This CDR3 contains 14 residues. With V trimmed by 5 bases and J by 3 bases, 3 bases remained unmatched. The V gene's germline CDR1 is MNHNS and CDR2 SASEGT. The CDR3 here is CASSHGTGGYEQYF. As DNA, the CDR3 is TGTGCCAGCAGTCACGGGACAGGGGGCTACGAGCAGTACTTC.

This clonotype came up many times. V usage is TRBV3-1 and J usage is TRBJ2-5; 12 bases match TRBD2. This CDR3 is built from 16 residues. V lost 2 bases to trimming and J lost 5 bases; unmatched junction nucleotides: 6. From germline, CDR1 is LGHDT and CDR2 YNNKEL (reference sequence). CDR3 sequence reads: CASSQRLAGVQETQYF. The CDR3 DNA reads TGTGCCAGCAGCCAACGACTAGCGGGAGTCCAGGAGACCCAGTACTTC.